One sample yielded the 7 T cell receptor beta chains listed below, sequenced in a study of radiotherapy plus CTLA-4 blockade in lung cancer (dated by TCRdb to 2016 to 2019). The library was produced with the immunoSEQ multiplex PCR assay. This immuneACCESS table, as held by TCRdb, lists in-frame sequences with V and J called but not all clones. Of the missing ones, under half trace to an unresolved V gene in checked studies; the others have no known cause. In all, the sample holds 75,000 to 100,000 clones, and 70% to 90% of those were seen once. The ten largest clonotypes hold 4.9% of the sample. Specimen: peripheral blood, collected from a patient treated with radiotherapy plus ipilimumab. Every receptor here comes from a human donor with non-small cell lung cancer that progressed on radiotherapy plus ipilimumab.

The chain has TRBV4-1 and TRBJ2-7; 10 nucleotides match TRBD1. V trimming: 1 base; J trimming: 2 bases; junction bases outside the gene matches: 2. The CDR3 totals 15 residues. The germline CDR1 and CDR2 sequences are MGHRA and YSYEKL. For the CDR3, the DNA is TGCGCCAGCAGCCAAGGGACAGGGGGGACCTACGAGCAGTACTTC. Translated, it gives CASSQGTGGTYEQYF.

This chain uses TRBV2 with TRBJ2-2, with D possibly called TRBD1 or TRBD2 (5 bases each). The CDR3 runs 15 residues. CDR1 SNHLY and CDR2 FYNNEI come from the germline V gene. V shed 5 bases and J shed 3 bases, with 13 bases lying between them. In DNA form, the CDR3 reads TGTGCCAGCAGTCCGGGACGGGGTTACACCGGGGAGCTGTTTTTT. Protein: CASSPGRGYTGELFF.

This clone was recorded once. The chain has TRBV2 and TRBJ1-1, with D tentatively TRBD1 (5 bases). Germline V CDR1 and CDR2: SNHLY, FYNNEI. Deletions cut 3 bases from V and 3 bases from J, with 8 bases between. CDR3 length equals 13 residues. CDR3 amino acids: CASSDTGYTEAFF. The CDR3 DNA follows: TGTGCCAGCAGTGACACAGGATACACTGAAGCTTTCTTT.

V and J are TRBV2 and TRBJ1-1, with TRBD1 identical over 9 bases. Germline CDR1 is SNHLY and CDR2 is FYNNEI. Trimming cost V 11 bases and J 5 bases; bases outside gene matches: 24. CDR3 length equals 18 residues. CDR3 loop: CAADMKPGQGFSTTEAFF. CDR3 in DNA: TGTGCCGCCGATATGAAGCCGGGACAGGGCTTCTCTACGACTGAAGCTTTCTTT.

This rearrangement joins TRBV5-1 to TRBJ2-7; 11 bases fit TRBD2. Germline-derived CDR1 and CDR2 are SGHRS and YFSETQ. With 0 bases clipped from V and 2 bases from J, the junction kept 10 bases outside the gene matches. The length of the CDR3 is 18 residues. This CDR3 reads CASSLVPWTSGFTYEQYF. In DNA form, the CDR3 reads TGCGCCAGCAGCTTGGTCCCCTGGACTAGCGGGTTCACCTACGAGCAGTACTTC. The full variable domain, its missing parts supplied by reference TRBV5-1 and TRBJ2-7, is KAGVTQTPRYLIKTRGQQVTLSCSPISGHRSVSWYQQTPGQGLQFLFEYFSETQRNKGNFPGRFSGRQFSNSRSEMNVSTLELGDSALYLCASSLVPWTSGFTYEQYFGPGTRLTVT.

This chain links TRBV2 with TRBJ1-2; D gene ambiguous. This CDR3 has 12 amino acids. V was shortened by 6 bases and J by 0 bases, with 5 bases between the two germline ends. In germline, CDR1 is SNHLY, CDR2 FYNNEI. As DNA, the CDR3 is TGTGCCAGCAGAGATACTAACTATGGCTACACCTTC. Its protein is CASRDTNYGYTF.

V is TRBV6-1 and J is TRBJ2-2, with TRBD2 as a possible D gene (5 bases). Germline CDR1 is MNHNS and CDR2 is SASEGT. This CDR3 has 19 residues. Trimming pared 4 bases from V and 5 bases from J, leaving 26 bases between. DNA of the CDR3: TGTGCCAGCAGTGCCTTACTAGGCCTATCTGGGTCGGGGACCGGGGAGCTGTTTTTT. Its protein is CASSALLGLSGSGTGELFF.